This T cell receptor beta chain derives from a study of OX40 agonist ivuxolimab in advanced cancers. Overall study: Dose-escalation patients were diagnosed with hepatocellular carcinoma, melanoma, renal cell cancer or head and neck cancer.

The protocol was immunoSEQ multiplex PCR, while the TCRdb copy is restricted to in-frame clones and leaves out a portion. The sample shows about 82,000 clones, roughly 92% of them seen only once. Germline values: CDR1 GTSNPN, CDR2 SVGIG (reference sequence). Trimming removed 5 bases at V and 0 bases at J, with 8 bases between. The CDR3 sequence is 13 residues long. Study-wide results and limits: Some nonresponders additionally presented with little normalized T-cell clonal expansion.

In the case of this clone: Its antigen is unidentified.

This receptor was obtained from an adult with an advanced solid tumor such as melanoma, head and neck, liver or kidney cancer. The rearrangement links TRBV30 to TRBJ1-3; D is uncertain. The starting material was CD4+ or CD8+ T cells sorted from blood, obtained in a trial of the OX40 agonist ivuxolimab. The chain's CDR3 is CAWVTFSGNTIYF. Here the CDR3 DNA reads TGTGCCTGGGTTACTTTCTCTGGAAACACCATATATTTT.